This passage covers 8 T cell receptor beta chains from one sample sequenced in a study of T cells expressing NK-cell markers. TCRdb re-called the 5' RACE reads and shows each CDR3 protein once, DNA omitted. This repertoire includes roughly 150,000 distinct CDR3 sequences. Specimen: blood T cells: a sorted CD56 or NKG2C T cell subset, CD4+ or CD8+ T cells, or bulk PBMC T cells (not recorded which). The receptors come from a man aged 18 to 69 in good health.

V usage is TRBV7-9 and J usage is TRBJ1-1; no DNA is available, so the TRBD1 call from TCRdb remains unchecked. Per the germline V gene, CDR1 is SEHNR and CDR2 is FQNEAQ (reference sequence). CDR3 length: 12 amino acids. The CDR3 sequence is CASSDEGGEAFF.

The gene calls are TRBV6-5 and TRBJ2-1. This CDR3 has 13 amino acids. Germline values: CDR1 MNHEY, CDR2 SVGAGI. CDR3 in amino acids: CASSYSYGNEQFF.

This sequence joins TRBV30 and TRBJ2-7; TCRdb indicates TRBD1, and absent DNA this call remains unverified. The germline gives CDR1 GTSNPN, CDR2 SVGIG (reference sequence). CDR3 size: 13 residues. CDR3: CAWSVWGSGEQYF.

The chain links TRBV12-3 or TRBV12-4 to TRBJ2-3; TCRdb gives TRBD2 as the D gene, but with no DNA this cannot be confirmed. This CDR3 is built from 14 residues. This chain's CDR3 is CASRSWRGTDTQYF.

This chain joins TRBV12-3 or TRBV12-4 and TRBJ2-2. The CDR3 is 13 amino acids. CDR3 residues: CASSFSPEGELFF.

This chain links TRBV7-8 with TRBJ2-1. CDR1 and CDR2 from the germline V gene are SGHVS and FQNEAQ. The CDR3 covers 15 residues. CDR3 sequence: CASSLWSSSTNEQFF.

The V and J genes are TRBV2 and TRBJ2-7; TCRdb lists TRBD1, though no DNA is available to test this call. Looked up from germline, CDR1 is SNHLY and CDR2 is FYNNEI. This CDR3 spans 16 amino acids. The CDR3 reads CASSEAKAGVHYEQYF.

This chain uses TRBV6-1 with TRBJ1-5; there is no DNA to check the TCRdb D call of TRBD1. There are 16 residues in the CDR3. The germline V gene has CDR1 MNHNS and CDR2 SASEGT. CDR3 residues: CASSEAGTGVYQPQHF.